This TCR beta chain was observed in a study of blood T cell repertoires in COVID-19. The repertoire was sequenced with immunoSEQ multiplex PCR; TCRdb's copy has only in-frame clones and lacks some. This table holds some 97,000 clones, around nine tenths found once. The sequenced material came from peripheral blood. The receptor was derived from a man aged 60-69 years with acute or convalescent COVID-19.

CDR3 residues: CASSPGTGYGYTF. The CDR3 DNA is TGTGCCAGCAGTCCCGGGACAGGGTATGGCTACACCTTC. The V and J genes are TRBV6-2 or TRBV6-3 and TRBJ1-2; TRBD1 matches 9 bases. CDR3 length equals 13 residues. V was clipped by 5 bases and J by 5 bases; unmatched bases: 3. Germline assignment: CDR1 MNHEY and CDR2 SVGEGT.